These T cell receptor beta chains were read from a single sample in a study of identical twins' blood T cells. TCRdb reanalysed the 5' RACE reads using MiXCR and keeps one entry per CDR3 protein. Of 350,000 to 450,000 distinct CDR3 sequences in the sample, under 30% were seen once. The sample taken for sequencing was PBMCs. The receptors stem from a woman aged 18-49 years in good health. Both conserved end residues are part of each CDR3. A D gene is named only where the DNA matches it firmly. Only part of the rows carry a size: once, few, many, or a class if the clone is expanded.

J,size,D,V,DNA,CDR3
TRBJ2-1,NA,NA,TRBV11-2,TGTGCCAGCAGCTTACGGCCAGGGAGTCAAGATGAGCAGTTCTTC,CASSLRPGSQDEQFF
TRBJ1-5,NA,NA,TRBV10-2,TGCGCCAGCAACAACATCGGAGGACAGCCCCAGCATTTT,CASNNIGGQPQHF
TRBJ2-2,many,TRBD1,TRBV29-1,TGCAGCGTCAACCGGGACAGGGGTTACGGGGAGCTGTTTTTT,CSVNRDRGYGELFF
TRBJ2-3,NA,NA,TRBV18,TGTACCAGCTCGCCCGAGAGCGGGTTGACAGATACGCAGTATTTT,CTSSPESGLTDTQYF
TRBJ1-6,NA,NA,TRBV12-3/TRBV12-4,TGTGCCATCAGTTTGGGCCCCTTGGGGTCACCACTCCACTTT,CAISLGPLGSPLHF
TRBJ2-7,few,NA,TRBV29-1,TGCAGCGTTGACTATGGGGGAGTGGAGCAGTACTTC,CSVDYGGVEQYF
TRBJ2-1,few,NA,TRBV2,TGTGCCAGCAGTGCGTCGCTAGCAGGGGCGCAGTTCTTC,CASSASLAGAQFF
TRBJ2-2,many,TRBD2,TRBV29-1,TGCAGCGTTGAGTCGGGACTAGCGGGAGCCGCCGGGGAGCTGTTTTTT,CSVESGLAGAAGELFF
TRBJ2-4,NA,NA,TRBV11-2,TGTGCCAGCAGCTTAGTCGGGGCCCCAGCCTTC,CASSLVGAPAF
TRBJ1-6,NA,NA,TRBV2,TGTGCCAGCAGTGGAGGGGTTCGATCACCCCTCCACTTT,CASSGGVRSPLHF
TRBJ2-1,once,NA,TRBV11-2,TGTGCCAGCAGCTTAGGCATAGGGTTGAATGAGCATTTCTTC,CASSLGIGLNEHFF
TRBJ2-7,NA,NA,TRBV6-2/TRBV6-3,TGTGCCAGCAGGCCCTTGCGGCTAGTGGAGGTTGAGCAGTACTTC,CASRPLRLVEVEQYF
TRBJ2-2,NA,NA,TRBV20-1,TGCAGTGCTCCTCCTAGTGCGAGGTCCGGGGAGCTGTTTTTT,CSAPPSARSGELFF
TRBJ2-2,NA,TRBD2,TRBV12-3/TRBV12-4,TGTGCCAGCAGTTTACGACTAGCCGACACCGGGGAGCTGTTTTTT,CASSLRLADTGELFF
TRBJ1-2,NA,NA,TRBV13,TGTGCCAGCATCAAGAGGTACGGAGTCACCACCTATGGCTACACCTTC,CASIKRYGVTTYGYTF
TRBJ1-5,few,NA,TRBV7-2,TGTGCCAGCAGCCCCTGGGGGGGACAACAAAGCAATCAGCCCCAGCATTTT,CASSPWGGQQSNQPQHF